A single sample gave rise to the 14 T cell receptor beta chains below, sequenced in a study of blood T cell repertoires in COVID-19. Some clones are missing from TCRdb's copy, which holds only in-frame ones; the method was immunoSEQ multiplex PCR. The table includes roughly 62,000 clones, approximately 80% detected once. Sequencing was done on a sample of peripheral blood. All receptors come from a woman older than 75 with active or convalescent COVID-19.

The genes are TRBV28 and TRBJ1-1; possibly TRBD1 for D (6 bases). CDR1 and CDR2 (germline): MDHEN, SYDVKM. The germline V and J ends were trimmed by 3 bases and 4 bases, with 12 bases remaining between them. The CDR3 is made up of 14 amino acids. CDR3 nucleotides: TGTGCCAGCAGTTTTGTGGGAGGGGGCACTGAAGCTTTCTTT. It encodes CASSFVGGGTEAFF.

V and J are TRBV4-1 and TRBJ1-5; 7 nucleotides line up with TRBD1. V was clipped by 3 bases and J by 7 bases; unmatched bases: 6. This CDR3 is 14 amino acids long. CDR1 and CDR2 from the germline V gene are MGHRA and YSYEKL. DNA for the CDR3: TGCGCCAGCAGCCACAGACAGGGCGGGCAGCCCCAGCATTTT. Residues: CASSHRQGGQPQHF.

The V and J genes are TRBV10-3 and TRBJ2-1; D call uncertain. CDR1 and CDR2 from the germline V gene are ENHRY and SYGVKD. This CDR3 spans 11 amino acids. The germline V and J ends were trimmed by 10 bases and 8 bases, with 12 bases remaining between them. The CDR3 DNA reads as TGTGCCACCGGGTTTCATGATGAGCAGTTCTTC. This sequence encodes CATGFHDEQFF.

The chain combines TRBV6-5 with TRBJ1-4; 8 bases fit TRBD1. Losses at the gene ends were 6 bases for V and 7 bases for J; bases not matched to a gene: 10. The CDR3 length is 15 residues. Per the germline V gene, CDR1 is MNHEY and CDR2 is SVGAGI. CDR3 protein: CASRPTGGLGEKLFF. The CDR3 coding sequence is TGTGCCAGCAGACCTACAGGGGGGTTAGGTGAAAAACTGTTTTTT.

The chain joins TRBV3-1 (or the pseudogene TRBV3-2) to TRBJ1-1; D gene ambiguous. Trimming removed 4 bases at V and 5 bases at J, with 17 bases between. Per the germline V gene, CDR1 is LGHDT and CDR2 is YNNKEL (reference sequence). The CDR3 has 15 amino acids. In nucleotides, the CDR3 is TGTGCCAGCAGCCCTTCCGGTGTAGGGAGGACTGAAGCTTTCTTT. It is translated as CASSPSGVGRTEAFF.

The chain carries TRBV7-2 and TRBJ2-3; 9 positions agree with TRBD2. The CDR3 loop spans 17 amino acids. Unmatched junction bases numbered 10, after V lost 2 bases and J lost 4 bases. Germline V lookup: CDR1 SGHTA, CDR2 FQGNSA. CDR3 sequence reads: CASSLYGGGGVADTQYF. CDR3 DNA: TGTGCCAGCAGCTTATATGGTGGCGGGGGGGTGGCAGATACGCAGTATTTT.

The chain uses TRBV3-1 (or the pseudogene TRBV3-2) and TRBJ2-7; TRBD2 is a possible D gene (7 bases). Germline V lookup: CDR1 LGHDT, CDR2 YNNKEL (reference sequence). V lost 3 bases and J lost 6, with 9 bases in between. The CDR3 is 12 amino acids. Here the CDR3 DNA reads TGTGCCAGCAGCCAGGGAGGGGGCGAGCAGTACTTC. Its protein product is CASSQGGGEQYF.

This chain connects TRBV6-2 or TRBV6-3 to TRBJ2-3; a weak D match, TRBD2 (6 bases). The CDR3 has 16 amino acids. Between the trimmed V and J ends, which lost 5 bases and 0 bases, there was a span of 15 bases. Germline V lookup: CDR1 MNHEY, CDR2 SVGEGT. CDR3 DNA sequence: TGTGCCAGCAGTACCCCCCAGGCGGGGAGCACAGATACGCAGTATTTT. Translating it yields CASSTPQAGSTDTQYF.

The rearrangement uses TRBV18 and TRBJ1-1; maybe TRBD1 (6 bases). CDR3 length equals 16 residues. Germline lookup yields CDR1 KGHSH and CDR2 LQKENI. Deletions cut 3 bases from V and 0 bases from J, with 14 bases between. CDR3 sequence reads: CASSPTRQVMNTEAFF. Written as DNA, the CDR3 is TGTGCCAGCTCACCGACCCGACAGGTTATGAACACTGAAGCTTTCTTT.

V and J are TRBV6-5 and TRBJ1-1, with 7 bases fitting TRBD1. This CDR3 region has 14 residues. Germline assignment: CDR1 MNHEY and CDR2 SVGAGI. The V and J ends lost 8 bases and 0 bases, in that order; junction bases with no gene match: 6. For the CDR3, the DNA is TGTGCCAGCCTAAGGGGGCTGATGAACACTGAAGCTTTCTTT. Translation: CASLRGLMNTEAFF.

V gene TRBV19 combines with J gene TRBJ2-1, with D unresolved. The CDR3 sequence is 15 residues long. Trimming removed 4 bases from V and 6 bases from J, with 16 bases in between. The germline V gene has CDR1 LNHDA and CDR2 SQIVND (reference sequence). In DNA form, the CDR3 reads TGTGCCAGTAGTAGTACCCGGCAGGCCCCCAATGAGCAGTTCTTC. Residues: CASSSTRQAPNEQFF.

The chain couples TRBV3-1 (or the pseudogene TRBV3-2) to TRBJ2-3; D perhaps matches TRBD1 (6 bases). CDR3 length: 18 amino acids. V was shortened by 4 bases and J by 3 bases, with 23 bases between the two germline ends. Per germline, CDR1 LGHDT and CDR2 YNNKEL (reference sequence). Written as DNA, the CDR3 is TGTGCCAGCAGCCGAACCGTAGAGGCAGGGGATTGGACAGATACGCAGTATTTT. This translates into CASSRTVEAGDWTDTQYF.

In its sample, this clone was seen once. The chain employs TRBV5-6 and TRBJ1-2, with TRBD1 matching 12 bases. Germline CDR1 is SGHDT and CDR2 is YYEEEE. The V and J ends lost 4 bases and 13 bases, in that order; junction bases with no gene match: 11. CDR3 length: 14 amino acids. The CDR3 protein is CASSIPGQGALRTF. CDR3 nucleotides: TGTGCCAGCAGCATACCGGGACAGGGGGCCTTGCGCACCTTC.

The rearrangement joins TRBV18 to TRBJ2-7, with D possibly being TRBD2 (6 bases). From germline, CDR1 is KGHSH and CDR2 LQKENI. V was shortened by 6 bases and J by 0 bases, with 9 bases between the two germline ends. The CDR3 consists of 13 residues. CDR3 DNA sequence: TGTGCCAGCTCTAGCGGACCCTCCTACGAGCAGTACTTC. It is translated as CASSSGPSYEQYF.